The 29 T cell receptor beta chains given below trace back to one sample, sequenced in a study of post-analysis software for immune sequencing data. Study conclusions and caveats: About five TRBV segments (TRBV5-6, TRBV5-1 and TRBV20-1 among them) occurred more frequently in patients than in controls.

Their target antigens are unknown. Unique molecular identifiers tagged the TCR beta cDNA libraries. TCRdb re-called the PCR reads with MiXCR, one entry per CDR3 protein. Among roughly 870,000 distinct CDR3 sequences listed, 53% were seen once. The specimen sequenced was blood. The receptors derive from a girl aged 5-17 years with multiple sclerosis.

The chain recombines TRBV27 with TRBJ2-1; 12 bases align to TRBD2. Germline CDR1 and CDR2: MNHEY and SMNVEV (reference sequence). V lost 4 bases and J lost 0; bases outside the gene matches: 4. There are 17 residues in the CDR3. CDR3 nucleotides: TGTGCCAGCAGTTCCCCGACTAGCGGGAGCTCCTACAATGAGCAGTTCTTC. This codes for CASSSPTSGSSYNEQFF.

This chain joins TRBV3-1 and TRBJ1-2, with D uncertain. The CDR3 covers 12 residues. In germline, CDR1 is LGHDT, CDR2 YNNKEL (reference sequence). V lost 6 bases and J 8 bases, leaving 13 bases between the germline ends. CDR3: CASSPGKGGYTF. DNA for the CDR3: TGTGCCAGCAGTCCGGGCAAAGGCGGCTACACCTTC.

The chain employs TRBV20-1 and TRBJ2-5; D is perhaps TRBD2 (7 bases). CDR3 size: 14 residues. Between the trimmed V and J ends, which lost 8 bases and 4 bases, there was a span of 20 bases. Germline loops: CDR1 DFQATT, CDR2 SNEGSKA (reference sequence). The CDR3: CSNEPRGGIETQYF. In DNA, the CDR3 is TGCAGTAACGAGCCTAGGGGGGGGATAGAGACCCAGTACTTC.

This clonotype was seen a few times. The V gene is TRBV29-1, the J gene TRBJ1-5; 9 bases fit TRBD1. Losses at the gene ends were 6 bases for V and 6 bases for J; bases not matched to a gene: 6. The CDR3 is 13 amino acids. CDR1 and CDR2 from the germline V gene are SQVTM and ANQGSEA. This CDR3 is CSVHRGPGQPQHF. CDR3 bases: TGCAGCGTCCACAGGGGGCCGGGTCAGCCCCAGCATTTT.

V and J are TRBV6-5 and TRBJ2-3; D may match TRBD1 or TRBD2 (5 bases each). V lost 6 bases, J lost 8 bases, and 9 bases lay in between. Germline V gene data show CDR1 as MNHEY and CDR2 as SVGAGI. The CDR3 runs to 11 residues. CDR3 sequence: CASRNGGTQYF. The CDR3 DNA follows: TGTGCCAGCAGAAATGGGGGTACGCAGTATTTT.

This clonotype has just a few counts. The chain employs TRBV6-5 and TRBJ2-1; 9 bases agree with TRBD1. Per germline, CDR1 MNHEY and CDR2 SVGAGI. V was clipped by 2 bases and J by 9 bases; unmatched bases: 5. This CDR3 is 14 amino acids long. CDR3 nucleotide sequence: TGTGCCAGCAGTTACCCTGGACAGGGGCTTGAGCAGTTCTTC. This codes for CASSYPGQGLEQFF.

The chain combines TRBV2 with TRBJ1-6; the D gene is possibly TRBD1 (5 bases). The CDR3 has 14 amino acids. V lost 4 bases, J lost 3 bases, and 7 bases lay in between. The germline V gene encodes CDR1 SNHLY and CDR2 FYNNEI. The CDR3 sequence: CASSAGIYNSPLHF. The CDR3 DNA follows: TGTGCCAGCAGTGCAGGGATCTATAATTCACCCCTCCACTTT.

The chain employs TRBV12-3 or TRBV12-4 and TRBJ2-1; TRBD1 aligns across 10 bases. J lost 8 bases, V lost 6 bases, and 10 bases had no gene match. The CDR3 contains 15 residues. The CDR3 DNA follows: TGTGCCAGCAGCAACCGGGACAGGGGAAAAGATGAGCAGTTCTTC. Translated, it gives CASSNRDRGKDEQFF.

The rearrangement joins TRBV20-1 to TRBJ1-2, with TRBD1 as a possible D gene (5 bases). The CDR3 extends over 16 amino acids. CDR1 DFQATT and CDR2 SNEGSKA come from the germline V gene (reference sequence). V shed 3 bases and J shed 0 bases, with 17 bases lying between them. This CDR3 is CSASPWGGWANYGYTF. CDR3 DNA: TGCAGTGCTAGCCCATGGGGGGGGTGGGCTAACTATGGCTACACCTTC.

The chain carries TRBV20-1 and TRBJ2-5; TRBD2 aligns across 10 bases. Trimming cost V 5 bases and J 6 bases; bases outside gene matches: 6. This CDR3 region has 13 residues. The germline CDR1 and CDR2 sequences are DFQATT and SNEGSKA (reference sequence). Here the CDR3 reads CSAPLAGLKTQYF. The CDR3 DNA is TGCAGTGCTCCACTAGCGGGACTAAAGACCCAGTACTTC.

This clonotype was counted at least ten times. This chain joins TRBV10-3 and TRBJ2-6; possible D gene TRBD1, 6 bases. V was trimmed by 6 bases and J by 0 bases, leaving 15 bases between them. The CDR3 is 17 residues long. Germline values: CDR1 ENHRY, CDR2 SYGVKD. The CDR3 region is CAIRIQGSVSGANVLTF. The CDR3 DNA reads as TGTGCCATCAGGATACAGGGTTCAGTCTCTGGGGCCAACGTCCTGACTTTC.

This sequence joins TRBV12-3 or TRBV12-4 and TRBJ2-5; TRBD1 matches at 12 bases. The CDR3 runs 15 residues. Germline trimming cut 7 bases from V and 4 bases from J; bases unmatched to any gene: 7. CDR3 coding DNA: TGTGCCAGCACCAAGGGACAGGGGGCGGGAGAGACCCAGTACTTC. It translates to CASTKGQGAGETQYF.

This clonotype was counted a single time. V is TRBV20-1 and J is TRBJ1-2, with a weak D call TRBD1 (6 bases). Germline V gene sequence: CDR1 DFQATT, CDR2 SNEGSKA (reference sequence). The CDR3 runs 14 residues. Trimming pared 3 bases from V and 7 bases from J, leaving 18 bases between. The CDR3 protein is CSARWQGRFGGYTF. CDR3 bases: TGCAGTGCTAGGTGGCAGGGGCGCTTTGGTGGCTACACCTTC.

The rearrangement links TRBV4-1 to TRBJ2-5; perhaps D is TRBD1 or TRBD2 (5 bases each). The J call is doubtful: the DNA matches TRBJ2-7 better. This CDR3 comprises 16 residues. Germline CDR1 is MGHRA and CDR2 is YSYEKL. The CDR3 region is CASSPEMRGATYEQYF. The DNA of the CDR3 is TGCGCCAGCAGCCCCGAAATGAGGGGCGCTACCTACGAGCAGTACTTC.

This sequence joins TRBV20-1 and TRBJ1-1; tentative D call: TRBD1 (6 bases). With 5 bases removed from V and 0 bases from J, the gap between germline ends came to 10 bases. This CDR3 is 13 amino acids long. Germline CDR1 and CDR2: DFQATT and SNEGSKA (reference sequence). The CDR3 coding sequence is TGCAGTGCTTCGGGGGGCCTGAACACTGAAGCTTTCTTT. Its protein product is CSASGGLNTEAFF.

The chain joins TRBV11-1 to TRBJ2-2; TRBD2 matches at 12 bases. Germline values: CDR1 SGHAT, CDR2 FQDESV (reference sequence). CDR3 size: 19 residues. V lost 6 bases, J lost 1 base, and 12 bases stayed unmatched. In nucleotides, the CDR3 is TGTGCCAGCAGGCCGTGGCTAGCGGGGGGGCCACTGAACACCGGGGAGCTGTTTTTT. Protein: CASRPWLAGGPLNTGELFF.

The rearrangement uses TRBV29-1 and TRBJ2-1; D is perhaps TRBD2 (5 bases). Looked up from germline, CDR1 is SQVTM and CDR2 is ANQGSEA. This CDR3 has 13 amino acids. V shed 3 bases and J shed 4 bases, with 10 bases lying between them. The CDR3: CSVEKRRYNEQFF. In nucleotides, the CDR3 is TGCAGCGTTGAGAAGCGGCGATACAATGAGCAGTTCTTC.

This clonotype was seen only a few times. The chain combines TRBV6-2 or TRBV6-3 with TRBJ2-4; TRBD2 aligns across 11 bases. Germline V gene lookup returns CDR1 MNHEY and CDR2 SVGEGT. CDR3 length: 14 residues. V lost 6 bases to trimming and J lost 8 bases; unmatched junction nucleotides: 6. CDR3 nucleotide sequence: TGTGCCAGCAGCGGTAGCGGGAGGGCGTACATTCAGTACTTC. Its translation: CASSGSGRAYIQYF.

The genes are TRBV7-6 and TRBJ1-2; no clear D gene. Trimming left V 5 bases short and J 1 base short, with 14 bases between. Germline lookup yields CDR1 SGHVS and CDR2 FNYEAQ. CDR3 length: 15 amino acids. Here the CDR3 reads CASSRSFGVNYGYTF. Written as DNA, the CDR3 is TGTGCCAGCAGCCGTTCCTTTGGGGTTAACTATGGCTACACCTTC.

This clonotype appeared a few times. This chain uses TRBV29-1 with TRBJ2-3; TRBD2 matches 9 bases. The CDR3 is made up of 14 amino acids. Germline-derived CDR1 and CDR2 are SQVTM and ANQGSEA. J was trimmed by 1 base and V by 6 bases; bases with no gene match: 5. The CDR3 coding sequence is TGCAGCGTCGCGACTAGCGGCCGCACAGATACGCAGTATTTT. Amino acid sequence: CSVATSGRTDTQYF.

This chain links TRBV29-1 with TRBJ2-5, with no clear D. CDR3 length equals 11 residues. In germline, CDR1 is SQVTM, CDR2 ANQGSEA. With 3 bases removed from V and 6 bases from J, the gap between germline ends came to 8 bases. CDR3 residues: CSVDPGQTQYF. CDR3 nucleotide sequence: TGCAGCGTTGACCCAGGTCAGACCCAGTACTTC.

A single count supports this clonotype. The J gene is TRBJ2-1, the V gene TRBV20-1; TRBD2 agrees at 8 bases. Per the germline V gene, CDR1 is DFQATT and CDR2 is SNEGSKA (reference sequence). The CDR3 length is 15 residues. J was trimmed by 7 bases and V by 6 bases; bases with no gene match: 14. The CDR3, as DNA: TGCAGTGCGAGCCCCGGGACTAGAAGGTATAATGAGCAGTTCTTC. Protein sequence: CSASPGTRRYNEQFF.

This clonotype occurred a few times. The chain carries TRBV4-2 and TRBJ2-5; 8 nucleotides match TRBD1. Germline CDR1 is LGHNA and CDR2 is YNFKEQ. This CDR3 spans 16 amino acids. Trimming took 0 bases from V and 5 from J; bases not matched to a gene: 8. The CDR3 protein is CASSQDPTGDGETQYF. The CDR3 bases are TGTGCCAGCAGCCAAGATCCGACAGGGGATGGCGAGACCCAGTACTTC.

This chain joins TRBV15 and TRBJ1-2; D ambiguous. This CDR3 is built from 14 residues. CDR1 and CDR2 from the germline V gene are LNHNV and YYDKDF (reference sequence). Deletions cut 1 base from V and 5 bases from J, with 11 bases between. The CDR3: CATSRAGRDYGYTF. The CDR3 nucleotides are TGTGCCACCAGCAGAGCCGGGCGCGATTATGGCTACACCTTC.

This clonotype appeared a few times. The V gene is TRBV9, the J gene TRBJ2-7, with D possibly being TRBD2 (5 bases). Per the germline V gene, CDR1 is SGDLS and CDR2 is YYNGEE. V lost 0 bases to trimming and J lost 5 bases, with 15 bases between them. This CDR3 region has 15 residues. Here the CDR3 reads CASSVDASPQNEQYF. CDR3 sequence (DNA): TGTGCCAGCAGCGTAGACGCTAGCCCCCAAAACGAGCAGTACTTC.

The CDR3 sequence is CASSPGPTGSHNSPLHF. Written as DNA, the CDR3 is TGTGCCAGCAGTCCCGGGCCGACCGGGTCCCATAATTCACCCCTCCACTTT. J is TRBJ1-6 and V is TRBV25-1; D is unresolved. Between the trimmed V and J ends, which lost 5 bases and 5 bases, there was a span of 19 bases. CDR3 length equals 17 residues. Germline V gene sequence: CDR1 MGHDK, CDR2 SYGVNS.

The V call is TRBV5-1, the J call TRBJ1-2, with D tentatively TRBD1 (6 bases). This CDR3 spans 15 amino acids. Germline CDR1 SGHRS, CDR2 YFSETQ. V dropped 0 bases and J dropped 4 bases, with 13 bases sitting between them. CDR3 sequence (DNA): TGCGCCAGCAGCTTGGACGCCGGACAGTCCTATGGCTACACCTTC. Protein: CASSLDAGQSYGYTF.

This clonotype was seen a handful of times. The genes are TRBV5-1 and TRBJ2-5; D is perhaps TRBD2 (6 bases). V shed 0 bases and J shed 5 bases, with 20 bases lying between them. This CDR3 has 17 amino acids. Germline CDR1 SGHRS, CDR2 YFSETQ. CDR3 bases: TGCGCCAGCAGCTTGGCCGGACTAACCTCCCAATGGGAGACCCAGTACTTC. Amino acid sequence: CASSLAGLTSQWETQYF.

CDR3: CASSASGRQSSYEQYF. The CDR3 region has the DNA TGTGCCAGCAGTGCTAGCGGGAGGCAGAGCTCCTACGAGCAGTACTTC. The rearrangement joins TRBV25-1 to TRBJ2-7, with 11 bases that match TRBD2. Trimming took 4 bases from V and 0 from J; bases not matched to a gene: 5. The CDR3 runs to 16 residues. Germline assignment: CDR1 MGHDK and CDR2 SYGVNS.